Below, 8 T cell receptor beta chains from the same sample are listed, as sequenced in a study of PD-1 blockade in classical Hodgkin lymphoma. Sample time point: cycle 4 day 1 (C4D1), after 5 to 7 weeks of nivolumab. All trial patients relapsed after autologous stem cell transplantation. Thawed PBMCs underwent magnetic negative selection to obtain purified CD8+ T cells. Sequencing used immunoSEQ multiplex PCR; TCRdb keeps in-frame clones, though not all of them. The sample consists of some 14,000 clones, about nine tenths of them appearing once. The sequencing used CD8+ T cells from blood, collected before the fourth cycle of nivolumab. Source of these receptors: a human donor with classical Hodgkin lymphoma.

The chain is built from TRBV27 and TRBJ1-5; D may be TRBD1 (5 bases). CDR1 is MNHEY, CDR2 SMNVEV, per germline (reference sequence). Between the trimmed V and J ends, which lost 5 bases and 11 bases, there was a span of 16 bases. The CDR3 runs 13 residues. CDR3 residues: CASSPRGGLAQHF. CDR3 sequence (DNA): TGTGCCAGCAGTCCCCGGGGGGGTTTGGCCCAGCATTTT.

The chain has TRBV29-1 and TRBJ2-3, with 8 bases that match TRBD2. The germline CDR1 and CDR2 sequences are SQVTM and ANQGSEA. V shed 7 bases, J shed 1 base, and the junction held 13 bases outside the gene matches. This CDR3 has 16 amino acids. The chain's CDR3 is CSAPTLETSGTDTQYF. CDR3 in DNA: TGCAGCGCTCCCACGCTGGAGACTAGCGGCACAGATACGCAGTATTTT.

CDR3 in DNA: TGCGCCAGCAGCTTGGGGGTGGGGAATCAGGAGACCCAGTACTTC. The encoded protein is CASSLGVGNQETQYF. This chain uses TRBV5-1 with TRBJ2-5; D remains ambiguous. The CDR3 extends over 15 amino acids. V was trimmed by 0 bases and J by 5 bases, leaving 14 bases between them. From germline, CDR1 is SGHRS and CDR2 YFSETQ. Full variable domain (remainder filled in from reference TRBV5-1 and TRBJ2-5): KAGVTQTPRYLIKTRGQQVTLSCSPISGHRSVSWYQQTPGQGLQFLFEYFSETQRNKGNFPGRFSGRQFSNSRSEMNVSTLELGDSALYLCASSLGVGNQETQYFGPGTRLLVL.

CDR3 in DNA: TGTGCCAGCAGTTACAGTCTGAACCTGAACACTGAAGCTTTCTTT. This gives the protein CASSYSLNLNTEAFF. This sequence joins TRBV6-5 and TRBJ1-1; no reliable D call. V was pared by 2 bases and J by 0 bases, with 10 bases between. This CDR3 region has 15 residues. Germline CDR1 and CDR2: MNHEY and SVGAGI.

The rearrangement links TRBV5-4 to TRBJ2-1; D remains unclear. V was trimmed by 4 bases and J by 1 base, leaving 6 bases between them. In germline, CDR1 is SGHNT, CDR2 YYREEE (reference sequence). The CDR3 extends over 13 amino acids. DNA of the CDR3: TGTGCCAGCAGCCCGACTTCCTACAATGAGCAGTTCTTC. This encodes CASSPTSYNEQFF.

J is TRBJ2-7 and V is TRBV2; possibly TRBD2 for D (6 bases). Germline V gene sequence: CDR1 SNHLY, CDR2 FYNNEI. The CDR3 is 12 residues long. V lost 7 bases to trimming and J lost 4 bases, with 11 bases between them. CDR3 sequence (DNA): TGTGCCAGCACGGCAGGGAGGTACGAGCAGTACTTC. Its translation is CASTAGRYEQYF.

The chain has TRBV30 and TRBJ1-1, with a tentative D call TRBD1 (6 bases). Trimming removed 4 bases at V and 3 bases at J, with 9 bases between. The germline V gene encodes CDR1 GTSNPN and CDR2 SVGIG (reference sequence). The CDR3 length is 12 residues. This CDR3 reads CAWKGGYTEAFF. CDR3 bases: TGTGCCTGGAAAGGGGGATACACTGAAGCTTTCTTT.

The chain joins TRBV28 to TRBJ2-1, with D possibly matching TRBD2 (6 bases). The CDR3 is 18 amino acids. Trimming took off 2 bases at V and 8 bases at J, with 25 bases between the two ends. Per germline, CDR1 MDHEN and CDR2 SYDVKM. The CDR3 is CASSLILGDSPEWDEQFF. CDR3 DNA sequence: TGTGCCAGCAGTTTAATTCTCGGGGACTCCCCGGAGTGGGATGAGCAGTTCTTC.